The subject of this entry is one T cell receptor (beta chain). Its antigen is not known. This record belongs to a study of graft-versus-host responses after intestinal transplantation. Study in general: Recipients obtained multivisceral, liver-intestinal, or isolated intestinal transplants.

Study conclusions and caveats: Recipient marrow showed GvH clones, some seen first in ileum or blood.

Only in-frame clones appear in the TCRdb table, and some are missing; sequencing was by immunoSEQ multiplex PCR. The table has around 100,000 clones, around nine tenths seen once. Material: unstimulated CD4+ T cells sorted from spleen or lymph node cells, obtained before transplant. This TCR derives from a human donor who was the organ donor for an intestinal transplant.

Here the CDR3 DNA reads TGTGCCAGCAGTTTTGAGACACAAGAGACCCAGTACTTC. Protein sequence: CASSFETQETQYF. The J gene is TRBJ2-5, the V gene TRBV28; no firm D call. The length of the CDR3 is 13 residues. The V and J ends lost 3 bases and 2 bases respectively, with 7 bases between them. The germline CDR1 and CDR2 sequences are MDHEN and SYDVKM.